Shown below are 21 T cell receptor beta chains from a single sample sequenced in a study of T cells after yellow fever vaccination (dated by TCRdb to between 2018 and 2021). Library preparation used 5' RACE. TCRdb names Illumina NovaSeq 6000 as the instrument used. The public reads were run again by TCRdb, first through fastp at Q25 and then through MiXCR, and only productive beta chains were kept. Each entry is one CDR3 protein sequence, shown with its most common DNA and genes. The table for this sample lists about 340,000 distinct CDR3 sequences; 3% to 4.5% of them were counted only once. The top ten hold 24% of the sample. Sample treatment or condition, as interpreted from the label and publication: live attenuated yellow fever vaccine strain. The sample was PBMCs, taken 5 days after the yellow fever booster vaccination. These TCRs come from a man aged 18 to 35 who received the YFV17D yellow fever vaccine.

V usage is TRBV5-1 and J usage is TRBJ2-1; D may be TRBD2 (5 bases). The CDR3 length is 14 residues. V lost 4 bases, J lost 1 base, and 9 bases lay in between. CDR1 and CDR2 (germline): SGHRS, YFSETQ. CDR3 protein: CASSPRRSYNEQFF. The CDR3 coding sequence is TGCGCCAGCAGCCCCCGGAGGTCCTACAATGAGCAGTTCTTC.

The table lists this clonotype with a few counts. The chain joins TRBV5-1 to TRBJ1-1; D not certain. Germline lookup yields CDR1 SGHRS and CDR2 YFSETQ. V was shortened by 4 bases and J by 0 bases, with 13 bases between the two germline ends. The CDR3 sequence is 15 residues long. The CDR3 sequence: CASSEMVGLNTEAFF. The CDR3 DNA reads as TGCGCCAGCAGCGAGATGGTGGGGTTGAACACTGAAGCTTTCTTT.

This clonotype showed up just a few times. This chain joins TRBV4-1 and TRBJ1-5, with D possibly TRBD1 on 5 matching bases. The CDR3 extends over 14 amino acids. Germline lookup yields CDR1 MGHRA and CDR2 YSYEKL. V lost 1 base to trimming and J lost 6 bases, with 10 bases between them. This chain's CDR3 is CASSQAGWGQPQHF. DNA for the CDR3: TGCGCCAGCAGCCAAGCAGGGTGGGGTCAGCCCCAGCATTTT.

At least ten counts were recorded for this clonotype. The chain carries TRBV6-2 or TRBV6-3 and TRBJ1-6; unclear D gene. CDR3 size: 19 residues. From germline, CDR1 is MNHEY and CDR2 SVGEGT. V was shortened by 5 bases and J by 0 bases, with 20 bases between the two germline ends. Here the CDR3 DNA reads TGTGCCAGCAGTGGAACACTGTGGACCCAGAGCTCCTATAATTCACCCCTCCACTTT. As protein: CASSGTLWTQSSYNSPLHF.

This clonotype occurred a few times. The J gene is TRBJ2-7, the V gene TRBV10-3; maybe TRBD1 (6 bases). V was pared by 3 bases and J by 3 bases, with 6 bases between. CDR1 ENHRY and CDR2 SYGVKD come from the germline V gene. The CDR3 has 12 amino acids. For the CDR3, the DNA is TGTGCCATCAGTGAACAGGGCTACGAGCAGTACTTC. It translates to CAISEQGYEQYF.

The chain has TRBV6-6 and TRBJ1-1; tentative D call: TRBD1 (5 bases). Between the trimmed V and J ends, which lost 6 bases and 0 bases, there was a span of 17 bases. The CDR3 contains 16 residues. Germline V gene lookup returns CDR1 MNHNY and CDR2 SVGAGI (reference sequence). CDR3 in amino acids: CASRGDVDLLNTEAFF. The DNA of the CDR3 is TGTGCCAGCAGAGGGGACGTCGACCTGTTGAACACTGAAGCTTTCTTT.

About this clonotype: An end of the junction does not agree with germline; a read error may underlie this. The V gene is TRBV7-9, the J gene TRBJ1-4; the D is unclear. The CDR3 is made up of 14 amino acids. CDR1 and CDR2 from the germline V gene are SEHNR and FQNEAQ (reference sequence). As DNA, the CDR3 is TGTGCCAGCAGCTTAGGTCAGCTTAATGGAAAACTGTTTTTT. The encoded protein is CASSLGQLNGKLFF.

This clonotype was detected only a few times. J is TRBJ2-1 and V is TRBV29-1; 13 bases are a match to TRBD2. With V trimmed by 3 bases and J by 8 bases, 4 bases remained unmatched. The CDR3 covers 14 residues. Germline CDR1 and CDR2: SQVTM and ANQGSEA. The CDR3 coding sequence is TGCAGCGTTGATACTAGCGGGGGGGCCGATGAGCAGTTCTTC. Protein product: CSVDTSGGADEQFF.

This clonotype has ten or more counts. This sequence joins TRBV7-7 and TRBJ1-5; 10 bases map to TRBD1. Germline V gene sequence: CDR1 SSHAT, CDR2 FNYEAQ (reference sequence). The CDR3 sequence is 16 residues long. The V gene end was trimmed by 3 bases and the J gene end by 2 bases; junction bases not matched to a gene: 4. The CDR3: CASSFLGTGGNQPQHF. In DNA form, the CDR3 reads TGTGCCAGCAGCTTTCTCGGGACAGGGGGCAATCAGCCCCAGCATTTT.

CDR3 nucleotides: TGCGCCAGCAGCCGCCTTCGACAGGATGCAACTAATGAAAAACTGTTTTTT. This gives the protein CASSRLRQDATNEKLFF. The chain joins TRBV5-1 to TRBJ1-4, with a weak D call TRBD1 (6 bases). CDR1 SGHRS and CDR2 YFSETQ come from the germline V gene. V was shortened by 4 bases and J by 0 bases, with 16 bases between the two germline ends. The CDR3 is 17 residues long.

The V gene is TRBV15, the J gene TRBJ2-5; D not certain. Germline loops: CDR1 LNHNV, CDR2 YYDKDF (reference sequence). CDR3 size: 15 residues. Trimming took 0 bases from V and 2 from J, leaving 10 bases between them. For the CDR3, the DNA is TGTGCCACCAGCAGAGATCTCGTACAGCAAGAGACCCAGTACTTC. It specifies CATSRDLVQQETQYF.

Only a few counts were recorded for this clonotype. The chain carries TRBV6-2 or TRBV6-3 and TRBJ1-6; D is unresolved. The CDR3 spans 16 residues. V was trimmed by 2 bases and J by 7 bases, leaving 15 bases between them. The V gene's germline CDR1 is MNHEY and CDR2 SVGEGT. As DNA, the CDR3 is TGTGCCAGCAGTTACGCCAACGAAAAGCGAAATTCACCCCTCCACTTT. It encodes CASSYANEKRNSPLHF.

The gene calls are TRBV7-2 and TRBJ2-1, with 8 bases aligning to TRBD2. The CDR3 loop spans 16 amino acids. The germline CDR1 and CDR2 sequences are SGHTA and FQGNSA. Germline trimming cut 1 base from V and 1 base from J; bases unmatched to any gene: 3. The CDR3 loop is CASSLVGGGSYNEQFF. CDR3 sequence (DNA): TGTGCCAGCAGCTTAGTGGGCGGGGGGTCCTACAATGAGCAGTTCTTC.

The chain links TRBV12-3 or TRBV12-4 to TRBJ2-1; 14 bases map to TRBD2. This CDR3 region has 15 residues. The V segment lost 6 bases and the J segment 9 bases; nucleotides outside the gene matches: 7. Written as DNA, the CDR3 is TGTGCCAGCAGCCCCGGGACTAGCGGGGGTCTTGAGCAGTTCTTC. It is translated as CASSPGTSGGLEQFF.

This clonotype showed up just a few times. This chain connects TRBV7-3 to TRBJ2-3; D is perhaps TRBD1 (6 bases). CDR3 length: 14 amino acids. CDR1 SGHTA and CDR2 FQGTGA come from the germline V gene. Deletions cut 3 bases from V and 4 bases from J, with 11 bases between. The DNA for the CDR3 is TGTGCCAGCAGCTTTTCAGGGGTCGCAGATACGCAGTATTTT. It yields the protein CASSFSGVADTQYF.

The CDR3 reads CASSEAGTAFYEQYF. CDR3 bases: TGTGCCAGCAGCGAGGCCGGGACGGCTTTCTACGAGCAGTACTTC. The V call is TRBV7-2, the J call TRBJ2-7, with D perhaps assigned TRBD1 or TRBD2 (5 bases each). The CDR3 sequence is 15 residues long. Germline V gives CDR1 SGHTA, CDR2 FQGNSA. V lost 5 bases and J lost 3, with 17 bases in between.

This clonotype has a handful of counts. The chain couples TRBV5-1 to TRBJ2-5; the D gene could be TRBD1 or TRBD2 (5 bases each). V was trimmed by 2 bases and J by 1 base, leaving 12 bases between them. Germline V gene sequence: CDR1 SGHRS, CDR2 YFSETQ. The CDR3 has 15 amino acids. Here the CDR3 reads CASSLPSGTQETQYF. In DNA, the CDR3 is TGCGCCAGCAGCTTACCATCCGGGACCCAAGAGACCCAGTACTTC.

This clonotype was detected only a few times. The CDR3 DNA follows: TGCGCCAGCAGGTTTTGGACGGCTCCTATGGATGGCTACACCTTC. It is translated as CASRFWTAPMDGYTF. The chain carries TRBV5-1 and TRBJ1-2; D gene uncertain. Trimming cost V 5 bases and J 6 bases, with 20 bases left between them. CDR1 and CDR2 (germline): SGHRS, YFSETQ. CDR3 length: 15 amino acids. The full variable domain, completed using reference TRBV5-1 and TRBJ1-2, is KAGVTQTPRYLIKTRGQQVTLSCSPISGHRSVSWYQQTPGQGLQFLFEYFSETQRNKGNFPGRFSGRQFSNSRSEMNVSTLELGDSALYLCASRFWTAPMDGYTFGSGTRLTVV.

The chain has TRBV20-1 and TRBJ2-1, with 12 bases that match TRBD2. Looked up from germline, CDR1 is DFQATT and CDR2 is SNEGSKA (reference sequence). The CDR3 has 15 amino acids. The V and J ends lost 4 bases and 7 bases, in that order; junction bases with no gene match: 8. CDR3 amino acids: CSAILAGGLGNEQFF. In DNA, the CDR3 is TGCAGTGCTATACTAGCGGGGGGCTTGGGGAATGAGCAGTTCTTC.

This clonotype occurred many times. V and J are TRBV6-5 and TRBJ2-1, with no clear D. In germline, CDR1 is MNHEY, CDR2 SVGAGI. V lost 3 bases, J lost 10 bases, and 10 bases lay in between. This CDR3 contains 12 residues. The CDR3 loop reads CASSYPGREQFF. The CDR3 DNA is TGTGCCAGCAGTTATCCCGGTAGAGAGCAGTTCTTC.

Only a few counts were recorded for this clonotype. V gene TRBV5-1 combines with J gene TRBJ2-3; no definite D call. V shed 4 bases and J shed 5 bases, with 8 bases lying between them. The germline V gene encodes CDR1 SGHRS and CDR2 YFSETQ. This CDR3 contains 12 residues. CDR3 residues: CASSHTEDTQYF. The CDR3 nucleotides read TGCGCCAGCAGCCACACGGAAGATACGCAGTATTTT.